The rows below give T cell receptor beta chains drawn from one sample of a study of blood T cell repertoires in COVID-19. Profiled with immunoSEQ multiplex PCR; TCRdb holds only in-frame clones, not every one. This table holds fewer than 500,000 clones, roughly 90% found once. Sequenced material: peripheral blood. The receptors shown here come from a man between 18 and 35 years old with COVID-19, enrolled during active disease. The CDR3 runs from the conserved cysteine through the conserved F or W. Each record gives: clone size, D gene, J gene, V gene, CDR3 DNA, CDR3 protein. D genes are given only for firm matches. Clone size is given for some rows only: seen once, a few or many times, or a class if the clone is expanded.

size: -
D: -
J: TRBJ1-2
V: TRBV3-1/TRBV3-2
DNA: TGTGCCAGCAGCTTCCGGGATGAGAGGGGCTACACCTTC
CDR3: CASSFRDERGYTF

size: -
D: TRBD1
J: TRBJ2-5
V: TRBV6-1
DNA: TGTGCCAGCAGTGAAAGTTGGACAGGGGATGGAGAGACCCAGTACTTC
CDR3: CASSESWTGDGETQYF

size: -
D: -
J: TRBJ2-2
V: TRBV9
DNA: TGTGCCAGCAGCCCATCAACAGGGAAAAACACCGGGGAGCTGTTTTTT
CDR3: CASSPSTGKNTGELFF

size: -
D: -
J: TRBJ2-5
V: TRBV2
DNA: TGTGCCAGCCGTCGGGAGTATCAAGAGACCCAGTACTTC
CDR3: CASRREYQETQYF

size: once
D: -
J: TRBJ2-7
V: TRBV10-1
DNA: TGCGCCAGCAGTGAGTCGGGCAGCTACGAGCAGTACTTC
CDR3: CASSESGSYEQYF

size: -
D: TRBD1
J: TRBJ2-7
V: TRBV3-1/TRBV3-2
DNA: TGTGCCAGCAGTCAAAATACCGGGACAGCCTACGAGCAGTACTTC
CDR3: CASSQNTGTAYEQYF

size: -
D: -
J: TRBJ2-2
V: TRBV11-2
DNA: TGTGCCAGCAGCTTTTTTGCAGGGGCGCGATACACCGGGGAGCTGTTTTTT
CDR3: CASSFFAGARYTGELFF

size: -
D: TRBD2
J: TRBJ2-5
V: TRBV3-1/TRBV3-2
DNA: TGTGCCAGCAGGGATCCGGGACTAAAAGAGACCCAGTACTTC
CDR3: CASRDPGLKETQYF

size: -
D: TRBD2
J: TRBJ2-7
V: TRBV3-1/TRBV3-2
DNA: TGTGCCAGCAGCCAAGCTAGCGGGTCCTACGAGCAGTACTTC
CDR3: CASSQASGSYEQYF

size: -
D: -
J: TRBJ1-1
V: TRBV6-1
DNA: TGTGCCAGCAGTGAAGCGCGGCGGAGGAACACTGAAGCTTTCTTT
CDR3: CASSEARRRNTEAFF

size: once
D: -
J: TRBJ2-4
V: TRBV5-4
DNA: TGTGCCAGCAGCTTGGGGCAGGAAAACATTCAGTACTTC
CDR3: CASSLGQENIQYF